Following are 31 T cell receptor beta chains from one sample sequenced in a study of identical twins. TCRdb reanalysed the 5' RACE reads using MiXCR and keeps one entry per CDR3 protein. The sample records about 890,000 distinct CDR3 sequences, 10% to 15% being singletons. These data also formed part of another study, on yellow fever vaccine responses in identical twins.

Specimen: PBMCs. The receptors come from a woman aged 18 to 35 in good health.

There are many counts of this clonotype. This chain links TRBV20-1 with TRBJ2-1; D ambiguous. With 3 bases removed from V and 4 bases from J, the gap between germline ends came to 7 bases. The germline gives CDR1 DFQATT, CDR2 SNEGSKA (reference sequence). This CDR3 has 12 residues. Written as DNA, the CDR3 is TGCAGTGCTAGTGATAGATACAATGAGCAGTTCTTC. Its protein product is CSASDRYNEQFF.

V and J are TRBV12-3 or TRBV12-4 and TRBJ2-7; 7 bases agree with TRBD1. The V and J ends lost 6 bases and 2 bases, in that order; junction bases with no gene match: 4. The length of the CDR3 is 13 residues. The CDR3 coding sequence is TGTGCCAGCAGCTCACAGGGGCCCTACGAGCAGTACGTC. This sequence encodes CASSSQGPYEQYV.

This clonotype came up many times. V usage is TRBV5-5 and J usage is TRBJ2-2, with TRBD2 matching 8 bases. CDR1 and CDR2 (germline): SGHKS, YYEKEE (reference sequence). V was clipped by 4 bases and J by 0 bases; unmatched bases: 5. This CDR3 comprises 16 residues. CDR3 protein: CASSTLAGTNTGELFF. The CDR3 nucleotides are TGTGCCAGCAGCACCTTAGCGGGAACGAACACCGGGGAGCTGTTTTTT.

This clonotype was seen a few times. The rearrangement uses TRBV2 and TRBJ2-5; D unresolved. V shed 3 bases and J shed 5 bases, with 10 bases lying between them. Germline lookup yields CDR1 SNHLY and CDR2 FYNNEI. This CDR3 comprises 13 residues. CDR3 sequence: CASSEEGVETQYF. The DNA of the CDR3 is TGTGCCAGCAGTGAGGAAGGAGTTGAGACCCAGTACTTC.

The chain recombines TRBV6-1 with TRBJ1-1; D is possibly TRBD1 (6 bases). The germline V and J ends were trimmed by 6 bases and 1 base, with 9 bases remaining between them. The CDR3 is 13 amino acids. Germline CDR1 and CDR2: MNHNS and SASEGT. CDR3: CASRETGNTEAFF. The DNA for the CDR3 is TGTGCCAGCAGAGAGACAGGGAACACTGAAGCTTTCTTT.

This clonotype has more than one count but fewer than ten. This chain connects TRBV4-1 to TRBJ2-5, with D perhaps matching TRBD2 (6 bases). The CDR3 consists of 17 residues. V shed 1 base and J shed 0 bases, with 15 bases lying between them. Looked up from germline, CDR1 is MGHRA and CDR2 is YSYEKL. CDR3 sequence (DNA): TGCGCCAGCAGCCAAGGGCGGGGACGGACGAACCAAGAGACCCAGTACTTC. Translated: CASSQGRGRTNQETQYF.

The CDR3 nucleotides read TGCGCCAGCAGCCAAGACTGGCAGCCTCAAGAGACCCAGTACTTC. Protein product: CASSQDWQPQETQYF. The rearrangement joins TRBV4-1 to TRBJ2-5; D unclear. Trimming removed 0 bases from V and 2 bases from J, with 10 bases in between. The CDR3 length is 15 residues. From germline, CDR1 is MGHRA and CDR2 YSYEKL.

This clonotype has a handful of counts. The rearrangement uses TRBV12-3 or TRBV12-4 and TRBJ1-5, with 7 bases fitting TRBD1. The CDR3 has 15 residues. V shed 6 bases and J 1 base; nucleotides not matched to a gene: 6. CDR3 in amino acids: CASSRQGSSNQPQHF. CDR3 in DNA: TGTGCCAGCAGCAGACAGGGTTCGAGCAATCAGCCCCAGCATTTT.

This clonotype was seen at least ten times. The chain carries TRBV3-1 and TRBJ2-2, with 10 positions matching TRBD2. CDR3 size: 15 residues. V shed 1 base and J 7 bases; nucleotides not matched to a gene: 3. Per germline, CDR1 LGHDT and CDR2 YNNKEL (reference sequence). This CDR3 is CASSQAGTSVGELFF. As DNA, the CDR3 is TGTGCCAGCAGCCAAGCCGGGACTAGCGTCGGGGAGCTGTTTTTT.

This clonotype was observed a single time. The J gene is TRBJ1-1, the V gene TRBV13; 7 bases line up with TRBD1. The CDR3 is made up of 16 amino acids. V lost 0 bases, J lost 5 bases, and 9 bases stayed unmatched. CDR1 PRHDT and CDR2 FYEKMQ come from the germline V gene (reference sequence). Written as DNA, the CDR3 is TGTGCCAGCAGCTTAGGCACGCAGGGGGAGTTTACTGAAGCTTTCTTT. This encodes CASSLGTQGEFTEAFF.

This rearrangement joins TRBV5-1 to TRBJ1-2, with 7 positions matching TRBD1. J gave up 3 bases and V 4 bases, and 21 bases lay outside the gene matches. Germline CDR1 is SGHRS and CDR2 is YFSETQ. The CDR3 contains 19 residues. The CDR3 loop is CASSPGIVADRDGDYGYTF. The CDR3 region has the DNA TGCGCCAGCAGCCCTGGTATCGTAGCCGACAGGGATGGCGACTATGGCTACACCTTC.

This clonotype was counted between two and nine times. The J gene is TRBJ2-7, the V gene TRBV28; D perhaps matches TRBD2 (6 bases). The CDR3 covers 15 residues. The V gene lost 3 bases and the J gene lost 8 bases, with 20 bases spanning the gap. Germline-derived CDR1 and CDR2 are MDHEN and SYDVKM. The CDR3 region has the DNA TGTGCCAGCAGTTTCCGGGACTCACCCTACGAGAAGCAGTACGTC. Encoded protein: CASSFRDSPYEKQYV.

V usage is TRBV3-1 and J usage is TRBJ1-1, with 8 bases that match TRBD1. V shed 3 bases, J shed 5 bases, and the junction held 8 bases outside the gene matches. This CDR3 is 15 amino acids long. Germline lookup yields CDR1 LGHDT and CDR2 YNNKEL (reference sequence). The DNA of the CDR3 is TGTGCCAGCAGCCACTGGGACAGGTGGGGGACTGAAGCTTTCTTT. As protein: CASSHWDRWGTEAFF.

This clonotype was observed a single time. The CDR3 loop is CASDLAGAYEQYF. For the CDR3, the DNA is TGTGCCAGCGACCTAGCGGGAGCCTACGAGCAGTACTTC. The chain uses TRBV2 and TRBJ2-7; 10 positions agree with TRBD2. This CDR3 is built from 13 residues. Germline trimming cut 8 bases from V and 2 bases from J; bases unmatched to any gene: 3. Per the germline V gene, CDR1 is SNHLY and CDR2 is FYNNEI.

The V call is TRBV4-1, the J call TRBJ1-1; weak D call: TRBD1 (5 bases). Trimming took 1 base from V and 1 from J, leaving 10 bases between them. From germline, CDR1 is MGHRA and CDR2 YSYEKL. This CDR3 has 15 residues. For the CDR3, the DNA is TGCGCCAGCAGCCAAGGCAGGGATACGAACACTGAAGCTTTCTTT. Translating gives CASSQGRDTNTEAFF.

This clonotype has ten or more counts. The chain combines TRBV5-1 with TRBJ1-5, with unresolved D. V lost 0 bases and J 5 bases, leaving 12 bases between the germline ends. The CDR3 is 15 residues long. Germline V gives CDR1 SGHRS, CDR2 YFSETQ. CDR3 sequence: CASSLGEQRDQPQHF. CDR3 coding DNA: TGCGCCAGCAGCTTGGGGGAACAAAGGGATCAGCCCCAGCATTTT.

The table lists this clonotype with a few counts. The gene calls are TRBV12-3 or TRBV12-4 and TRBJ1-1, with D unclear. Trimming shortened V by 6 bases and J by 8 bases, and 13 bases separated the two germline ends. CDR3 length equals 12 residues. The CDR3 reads CASSSGRQEAFF. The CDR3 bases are TGTGCCAGCAGCAGCGGGCGGCAGGAAGCTTTCTTT.

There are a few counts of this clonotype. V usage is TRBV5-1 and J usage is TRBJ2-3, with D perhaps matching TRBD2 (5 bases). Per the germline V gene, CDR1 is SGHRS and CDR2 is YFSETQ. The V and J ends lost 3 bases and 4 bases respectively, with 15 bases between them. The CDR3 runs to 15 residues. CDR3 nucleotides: TGCGCCAGCAGCTCGAACCGGAGGTTAGCAGATACGCAGTATTTT. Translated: CASSSNRRLADTQYF.

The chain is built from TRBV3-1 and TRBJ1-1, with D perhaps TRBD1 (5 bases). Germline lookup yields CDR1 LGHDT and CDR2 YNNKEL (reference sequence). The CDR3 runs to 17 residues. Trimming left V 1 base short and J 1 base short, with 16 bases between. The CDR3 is CASSQGVVPGKNTEAFF. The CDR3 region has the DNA TGTGCCAGCAGCCAAGGCGTAGTTCCAGGGAAGAACACTGAAGCTTTCTTT.

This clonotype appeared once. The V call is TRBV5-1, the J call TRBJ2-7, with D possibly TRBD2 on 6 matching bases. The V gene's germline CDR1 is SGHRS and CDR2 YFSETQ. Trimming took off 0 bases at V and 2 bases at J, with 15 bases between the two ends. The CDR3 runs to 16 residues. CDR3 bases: TGCGCCAGCAGCTTGGCCTGGGCTAGCGCGGCCTACGAGCAGTACTTC. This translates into CASSLAWASAAYEQYF.

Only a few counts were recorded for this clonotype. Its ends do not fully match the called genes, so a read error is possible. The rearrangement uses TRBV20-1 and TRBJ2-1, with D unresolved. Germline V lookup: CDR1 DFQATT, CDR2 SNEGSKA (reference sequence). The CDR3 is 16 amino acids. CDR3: CCARFPTRGSYNEQFF. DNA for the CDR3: TGCTGTGCTAGATTTCCCACACGTGGCTCCTACAATGAGCAGTTCTTC.

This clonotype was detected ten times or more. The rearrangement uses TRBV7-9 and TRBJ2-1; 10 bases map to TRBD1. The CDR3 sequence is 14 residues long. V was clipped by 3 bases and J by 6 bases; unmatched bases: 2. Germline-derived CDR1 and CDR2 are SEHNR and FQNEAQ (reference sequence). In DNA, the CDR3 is TGTGCCAGCAGCTTTGGGACAGGGGTCAATGAGCAGTTCTTC. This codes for CASSFGTGVNEQFF.

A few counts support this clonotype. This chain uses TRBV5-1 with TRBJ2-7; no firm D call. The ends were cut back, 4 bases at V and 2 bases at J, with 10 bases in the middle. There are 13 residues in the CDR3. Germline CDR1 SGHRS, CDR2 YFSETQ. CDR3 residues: CASSVRETYEQYV. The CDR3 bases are TGCGCCAGCAGCGTCCGTGAAACCTACGAGCAGTACGTC.

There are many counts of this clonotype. This CDR3 is CASSLPPDRVVAFF. The CDR3 nucleotides read TGTGCCAGCAGTTTACCCCCCGACAGGGTGGTGGCTTTCTTT. This chain connects TRBV28 to TRBJ1-1; 7 bases fit TRBD1. The germline CDR1 and CDR2 sequences are MDHEN and SYDVKM. V lost 2 bases, J lost 11 bases, and 11 bases stayed unmatched. CDR3 size: 14 residues. Using reference TRBV28 and TRBJ1-1 for the parts outside the CDR3, the full variable domain is DVKVTQSSRYLVKRTGEKVFLECVQDMDHENMFWYRQDPGLGLRLIYFSYDVKMKEKGDIPEGYSVSREKKERFSLILESASTNQTSMYLCASSLPPDRVVAFFGQGTRLTVV.

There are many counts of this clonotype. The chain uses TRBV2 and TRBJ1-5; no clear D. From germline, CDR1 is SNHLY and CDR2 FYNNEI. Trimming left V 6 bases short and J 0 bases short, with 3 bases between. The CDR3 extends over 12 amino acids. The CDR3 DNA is TGTGCCAGCAGCAATAGCAATCAGCCCCAGCATTTT. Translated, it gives CASSNSNQPQHF.

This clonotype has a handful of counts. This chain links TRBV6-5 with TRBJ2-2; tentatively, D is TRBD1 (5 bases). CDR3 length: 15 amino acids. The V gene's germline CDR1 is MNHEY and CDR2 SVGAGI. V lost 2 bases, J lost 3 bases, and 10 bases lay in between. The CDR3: CASSYGQGDTGELFF. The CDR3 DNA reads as TGTGCCAGCAGTTACGGCCAGGGTGACACCGGGGAGCTGTTTTTT.

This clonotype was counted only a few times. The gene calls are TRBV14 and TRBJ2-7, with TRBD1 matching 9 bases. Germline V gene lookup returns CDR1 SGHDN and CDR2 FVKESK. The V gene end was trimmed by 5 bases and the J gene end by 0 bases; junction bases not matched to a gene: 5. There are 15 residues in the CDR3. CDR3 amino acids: CASSYRGRFSYEQYF. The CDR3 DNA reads TGTGCCAGCAGCTACAGGGGGCGGTTCTCCTACGAGCAGTACTTC.

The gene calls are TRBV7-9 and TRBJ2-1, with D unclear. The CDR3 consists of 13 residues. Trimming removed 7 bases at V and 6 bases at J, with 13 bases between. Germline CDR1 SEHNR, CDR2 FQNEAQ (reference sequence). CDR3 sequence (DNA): TGTGCCAGCAACTACTTTACCCGCAATGAGCAGTTCTTC. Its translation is CASNYFTRNEQFF.

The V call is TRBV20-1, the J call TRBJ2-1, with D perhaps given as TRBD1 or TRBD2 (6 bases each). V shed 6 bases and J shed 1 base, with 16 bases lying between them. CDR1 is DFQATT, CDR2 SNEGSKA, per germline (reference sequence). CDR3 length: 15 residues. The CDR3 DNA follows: TGCAGTGCGCCTTTTGGGGGGCCGTCCTACAATGAGCAGTTCTTC. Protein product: CSAPFGGPSYNEQFF.

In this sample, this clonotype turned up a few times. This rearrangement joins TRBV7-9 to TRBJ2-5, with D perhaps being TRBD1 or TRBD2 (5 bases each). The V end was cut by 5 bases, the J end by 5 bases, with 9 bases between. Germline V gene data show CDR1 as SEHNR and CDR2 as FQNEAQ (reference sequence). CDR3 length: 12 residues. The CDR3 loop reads CASSRWGETQYF. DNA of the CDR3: TGTGCCAGCAGCCGGTGGGGGGAGACCCAGTACTTC. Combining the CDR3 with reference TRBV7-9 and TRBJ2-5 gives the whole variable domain DTGVSQNPRHKITKRGQNVTFRCDPISEHNRLYWYRQTLGQGPEFLTYFQNEAQLEKSRLLSDRFSAERPKGSFSTLEIQRTEQGDSAMYLCASSRWGETQYFGPGTRLLVL.

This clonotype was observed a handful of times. The CDR3 DNA follows: TGTGCCACCAGTGACACAAGGGGAACTGCCGGGAGAAGCCAAGAGACCCAGTACTTC. Translating it yields CATSDTRGTAGRSQETQYF. This chain joins TRBV24-1 and TRBJ2-5, with D perhaps TRBD2 (6 bases). This CDR3 has 19 amino acids. V shed 4 bases and J shed 1 base, with 24 bases lying between them. Germline V gives CDR1 KGHDR, CDR2 SFDVKD.